This T cell receptor (beta chain) stems from a study of post-analysis software for immune sequencing data. Overall study context: Clinical courses comprised relapsing-remitting, secondary progressive and progressive-relapsing multiple sclerosis. Study outcomes and limitations: Controls showed lower frequencies than patients for roughly five TRBV segments, and TRBV5-6, TRBV5-1 and TRBV20-1 were among these. Pronounced co-clustering by F measure was evident among identically batched samples. Diversity measured as normalized Chao1 was significantly lower in multiple sclerosis patients than in controls.

The CDR3 totals 14 residues. The V end lost 10 bases, the J end lost 0 bases, and 14 bases lay between the germline ends. The V gene's germline CDR1 is ENHRY and CDR2 SYGVKD. Included in the TCR beta cDNA libraries were unique molecular identifiers. In TCRdb, the PCR reads were re-called with MiXCR into one record per CDR3 protein. This table has about 160,000 distinct CDR3 sequences, roughly 40% appearing once. Comments on this clonotype: Its antigen remains unidentified.

The material sequenced was blood, taken after autologous hematopoietic stem cell transplantation. The J gene is TRBJ2-3, the V gene TRBV10-3, with D perhaps assigned TRBD1 or TRBD2 (6 bases each). The receptor's source is a girl between 10 and 17 years old with multiple sclerosis. CDR3 sequence (DNA): TGTGCCACCAAGGGGGGTGAGAGCACAGATACGCAGTATTTT. Its protein product is CATKGGESTDTQYF.